One sample yielded the 29 T cell receptor beta chains listed below, sequenced in a study of blood T cell repertoires in COVID-19. Clones were sequenced by immunoSEQ multiplex PCR, and TCRdb holds only the in-frame ones, with some missing. The data show tens of thousands of clones, approximately 87% seen once. Sequencing used peripheral blood. The receptors derive from a man between 50 and 59 years old with active COVID-19.

The chain is built from TRBV7-2 and TRBJ1-2; 7 bases align to TRBD1. CDR3 length: 14 residues. Germline values: CDR1 SGHTA, CDR2 FQGNSA. Trimming cost V 2 bases and J 5 bases; bases outside gene matches: 5. The CDR3 sequence is CASSLSGQNYGYTF. The CDR3, as DNA: TGTGCCAGCAGCTTATCGGGACAGAATTATGGCTACACCTTC.

This clone came up a few times. The V call is TRBV6-5, the J call TRBJ2-7; D gene uncertain. CDR1 is MNHEY and CDR2 is SVGAGI in the germline V gene. V lost 0 bases to trimming and J lost 1 base, with 10 bases between them. The CDR3 covers 15 residues. The CDR3 nucleotides are TGTGCCAGCAGTTACTCGTACACCAGATCCTACGAGCAGTACTTC. Translation gives CASSYSYTRSYEQYF.

This clone was detected a few times. The chain links TRBV9 to TRBJ2-1; the match to TRBD2 covers 7 bases. The V and J ends lost 0 bases and 8 bases, in that order; junction bases with no gene match: 14. CDR1 and CDR2 (germline): SGDLS, YYNGEE. CDR3 length: 17 amino acids. The CDR3 region is CASSVVGLAARRDEQFF. The CDR3 coding sequence is TGTGCCAGCAGCGTAGTAGGGCTAGCGGCGAGGAGGGATGAGCAGTTCTTC. The full variable domain, rest sourced from reference TRBV9 and TRBJ2-1, is DSGVTQTPKHLITATGQRVTLRCSPRSGDLSVYWYQQSLDQGLQFLIQYYNGEERAKGNILERFSAQQFPDLHSELNLSSLELGDSALYFCASSVVGLAARRDEQFFGPGTRLTVL.

V is TRBV12-3 or TRBV12-4 and J is TRBJ2-5, with unresolved D. The V gene lost 5 bases and the J gene lost 2 bases, with 9 bases spanning the gap. The CDR3 sequence is 13 residues long. DNA for the CDR3: TGTGCCAGCAGTCCTACGCTGCAAGAGACCCAGTACTTC. It encodes CASSPTLQETQYF.

The chain couples TRBV4-1 to TRBJ2-7, with 10 bases fitting TRBD1. Germline CDR1 is MGHRA and CDR2 is YSYEKL. Unmatched junction bases numbered 1, after V lost 1 base and J lost 1 base. CDR3 length equals 15 residues. Written as DNA, the CDR3 is TGCGCCAGCAGCCAAGGACAGGGGGCGTCCTACGAGCAGTACTTC. Translated: CASSQGQGASYEQYF.

This clone is a singleton in its sample. The chain joins TRBV5-1 to TRBJ1-6; D is unresolved. Looked up from germline, CDR1 is SGHRS and CDR2 is YFSETQ. The CDR3 contains 14 residues. With 4 bases removed from V and 3 bases from J, the gap between germline ends came to 8 bases. The CDR3 DNA is TGCGCCAGCAGCGAGGGAGGCTATAATTCACCCCTCCACTTT. Amino acids: CASSEGGYNSPLHF.

This chain joins TRBV10-3 and TRBJ2-5, with D tentatively TRBD1 (6 bases). The V gene lost 7 bases and the J gene lost 4 bases, with 13 bases spanning the gap. The germline V gene has CDR1 ENHRY and CDR2 SYGVKD. CDR3 size: 13 residues. The CDR3 protein is CAITRGSGETQYF. The CDR3, as DNA: TGTGCCATCACGAGGGGGTCCGGAGAGACCCAGTACTTC.

This chain uses TRBV7-2 with TRBJ2-3; 9 bases agree with TRBD2. This CDR3 is built from 16 residues. After removal of 5 bases from V and 2 bases from J, the junction contained 8 bases not matched to a gene. Looked up from germline, CDR1 is SGHTA and CDR2 is FQGNSA. CDR3 in DNA: TGTGCCAGCAGCCTATTAGCGGGGGTTACCACAGATACGCAGTATTTT. It encodes CASSLLAGVTTDTQYF.

The genes are TRBV28 and TRBJ2-5; the D gene is possibly TRBD1 (5 bases). CDR3 length: 12 amino acids. Deletions cut 8 bases from V and 2 bases from J, with 9 bases between. The germline V gene has CDR1 MDHEN and CDR2 SYDVKM. The CDR3 reads CASQGFQETQYF. The CDR3 region has the DNA TGTGCCAGCCAGGGTTTTCAAGAGACCCAGTACTTC.

The chain carries TRBV27 and TRBJ1-1, with no clear D. CDR1 MNHEY and CDR2 SMNVEV come from the germline V gene (reference sequence). The ends were cut back, 2 bases at V and 0 bases at J, with 7 bases in the middle. This CDR3 has 14 residues. CDR3 residues: CASSLAKLNTEAFF. For the CDR3, the DNA is TGTGCCAGCAGTTTAGCTAAATTGAACACTGAAGCTTTCTTT.

This clone was seen only a few times. The J gene is TRBJ1-6, the V gene TRBV28; TRBD1 agrees at 7 bases. CDR1 MDHEN and CDR2 SYDVKM come from the germline V gene. The V segment lost 6 bases and the J segment 10 bases; nucleotides outside the gene matches: 9. The CDR3 is 14 residues long. CDR3 amino acids: CASSQTGKGSPLHF. CDR3 nucleotides: TGTGCCAGCAGCCAGACAGGGAAAGGGTCACCCCTCCACTTT. Drawing the rest from reference TRBV28 and TRBJ1-6, the complete variable domain is DVKVTQSSRYLVKRTGEKVFLECVQDMDHENMFWYRQDPGLGLRLIYFSYDVKMKEKGDIPEGYSVSREKKERFSLILESASTNQTSMYLCASSQTGKGSPLHFGNGTRLTVT.

CDR3 amino acids: CASSFRSNTEAFF. In DNA form, the CDR3 reads TGTGCCAGTAGTTTTCGGAGTAACACTGAAGCTTTCTTT. This chain connects TRBV19 to TRBJ1-1; no clear D. Trimming pared 5 bases from V and 2 bases from J, leaving 9 bases between. The CDR3 is 13 amino acids. Germline CDR1 LNHDA, CDR2 SQIVND (reference sequence).

The rearrangement joins TRBV4-1 to TRBJ1-5, with TRBD1 matching 9 bases. The CDR3 has 17 amino acids. Losses at the gene ends were 3 bases for V and 0 bases for J; bases not matched to a gene: 6. The germline gives CDR1 MGHRA, CDR2 YSYEKL. The CDR3 sequence: CASSHTGTGSSNQPQHF. CDR3 DNA sequence: TGCGCCAGCAGCCACACCGGGACAGGGAGTAGCAATCAGCCCCAGCATTTT.

This chain connects TRBV4-1 to TRBJ1-1; D may be TRBD1 (5 bases). This CDR3 is built from 15 residues. CDR1 and CDR2 (germline): MGHRA, YSYEKL. V was clipped by 0 bases and J by 1 base, with 9 bases between them. The CDR3 sequence: CASSQEITGNTEAFF. The CDR3 DNA sequence: TGCGCCAGCAGCCAAGAAATTACAGGGAACACTGAAGCTTTCTTT.

The rearrangement uses TRBV7-3 and TRBJ2-5; tentatively, D is TRBD1 (5 bases). The CDR3 totals 13 residues. The V gene lost 1 base and the J gene lost 5 bases, with 8 bases spanning the gap. CDR1 is SGHTA, CDR2 FQGTGA, per germline. CDR3 DNA sequence: TGTGCCAGCAGCTTAAGGGGCGCGGAGACCCAGTACTTC. Translation: CASSLRGAETQYF.

V usage is TRBV12-5 and J usage is TRBJ2-5, with 8 bases identical to TRBD2. J was trimmed by 1 base and V by 2 bases; bases with no gene match: 6. Germline V gene data show CDR1 as LGHNT and CDR2 as FRNRAP. The CDR3 is made up of 16 amino acids. The CDR3 nucleotides read TGTGCTAGTGGTTTGAGAGGGAGCGGGAGCCAAGAGACCCAGTACTTC. Amino acid sequence: CASGLRGSGSQETQYF.

The chain couples TRBV9 to TRBJ2-4, with a weak D call TRBD2 (6 bases). Trimming left V 4 bases short and J 6 bases short, with 17 bases between. This CDR3 is built from 15 residues. From germline, CDR1 is SGDLS and CDR2 YYNGEE. The DNA for the CDR3 is TGTGCCAGCAGCCCGGTGGAGGGACGAGGAAACATTCAGTACTTC. This gives the protein CASSPVEGRGNIQYF. The variable domain in full, completed from reference TRBV9 and TRBJ2-4, reads DSGVTQTPKHLITATGQRVTLRCSPRSGDLSVYWYQQSLDQGLQFLIQYYNGEERAKGNILERFSAQQFPDLHSELNLSSLELGDSALYFCASSPVEGRGNIQYFGAGTRLSVL.

The chain carries TRBV10-3 and TRBJ2-7; tentative D call: TRBD1 (6 bases). Germline V gene sequence: CDR1 ENHRY, CDR2 SYGVKD. Trimming took 6 bases from V and 0 from J, leaving 12 bases between them. CDR3 length: 14 amino acids. In DNA, the CDR3 is TGTGCCATCAGGGGAACAGGGAGCTCCTACGAGCAGTACTTC. Its protein is CAIRGTGSSYEQYF.

The CDR3 region has the DNA TGTGCCAGCAGCTCAGGGGGGTTGCAGTACTTC. This codes for CASSSGGLQYF. This chain joins TRBV7-3 and TRBJ2-7; weak D call: TRBD1 (7 bases). Germline V gives CDR1 SGHTA, CDR2 FQGTGA. The CDR3 has 11 residues. V was trimmed by 4 bases and J by 9 bases, leaving 10 bases between them.

The CDR3 sequence: CASRAGGRANEKLFF. The CDR3 nucleotides read TGTGCCAGCAGAGCCGGGGGGCGTGCTAATGAAAAACTGTTTTTT. The chain is built from TRBV6-5 and TRBJ1-4; tentatively, D is TRBD1 (6 bases). V was trimmed by 6 bases and J by 3 bases, leaving 14 bases between them. The CDR3 extends over 15 amino acids. Germline CDR1 MNHEY, CDR2 SVGAGI.

The chain joins TRBV7-9 to TRBJ2-1; 12 bases are shared with TRBD2. The trim removed 3 bases at V and 8 bases at J, leaving 5 bases unmatched. The CDR3 spans 15 residues. Germline V gene data show CDR1 as SEHNR and CDR2 as FQNEAQ (reference sequence). The CDR3 region is CASSLGTSGLDEQFF. DNA for the CDR3: TGTGCCAGCAGCTTGGGGACTAGCGGGTTAGATGAGCAGTTCTTC.

The CDR3 sequence is CASSPLGYEQYF. As DNA, the CDR3 is TGTGCCAGCAGCCCTCTAGGCTACGAGCAGTACTTC. The chain is built from TRBV7-8 and TRBJ2-7; D ambiguous. CDR1 SGHVS and CDR2 FQNEAQ come from the germline V gene. Trimming removed 5 bases from V and 3 bases from J, with 8 bases in between. The CDR3 loop spans 12 amino acids.

The chain combines TRBV6-5 with TRBJ2-5; no firm D call. V gave up 8 bases and J gave up 5 bases, with 12 bases separating them. The CDR3 contains 12 residues. Germline V gene data show CDR1 as MNHEY and CDR2 as SVGAGI. CDR3 sequence (DNA): TGTGCCAGCTTCACGAACGGGGAGACCCAGTACTTC. Translating gives CASFTNGETQYF.

In its sample, this clone was seen once. The chain combines TRBV28 with TRBJ1-5; TRBD1 aligns across 7 bases. J lost 10 bases, V lost 7 bases, and 16 bases had no gene match. The CDR3 is 15 amino acids. Germline V lookup: CDR1 MDHEN, CDR2 SYDVKM. The CDR3 loop reads CASTKGGQGNRPQHF. In DNA, the CDR3 is TGTGCCAGCACCAAAGGGGGCCAGGGGAACAGACCCCAGCATTTT.

The gene calls are TRBV9 and TRBJ2-1; D might be TRBD2 (6 bases). V lost 4 bases, J lost 12 bases, and 14 bases lay in between. The CDR3 runs to 12 residues. Germline V CDR1 and CDR2: SGDLS, YYNGEE. The CDR3 is CASSPSDGGQFF. The CDR3 region has the DNA TGTGCCAGCAGCCCCTCGGACGGGGGGCAGTTCTTC.

This clone was recorded once. This sequence joins TRBV7-8 and TRBJ2-3, with D perhaps matching TRBD2 (7 bases). The CDR3 runs 16 residues. V was clipped by 1 base and J by 4 bases, with 15 bases between them. Germline CDR1 is SGHVS and CDR2 is FQNEAQ. CDR3 residues: CASSLVGGGPPDTQYF. CDR3 in DNA: TGTGCCAGCAGCTTAGTGGGCGGGGGCCCCCCAGATACGCAGTATTTT. Combining the CDR3 with reference TRBV7-8 and TRBJ2-3 gives the whole variable domain GAGVSQSPRYKVAKRGQDVALRCDPISGHVSLFWYQQALGQGPEFLTYFQNEAQLDKSGLPSDRFFAERPEGSVSTLKIQRTQQEDSAVYLCASSLVGGGPPDTQYFGPGTRLTVL.

The V gene is TRBV29-1, the J gene TRBJ1-4, with 12 positions matching TRBD1. The V gene's germline CDR1 is SQVTM and CDR2 ANQGSEA. V shed 7 bases, J shed 7 bases, and the junction held 13 bases outside the gene matches. CDR3 length equals 16 residues. The CDR3 protein is CSARRGTGGLGEKLFF. Written as DNA, the CDR3 is TGCAGCGCCCGACGGGGGACAGGGGGCCTGGGTGAAAAACTGTTTTTT.

The gene calls are TRBV24-1 and TRBJ2-1, with 9 bases identical to TRBD1. Germline loops: CDR1 KGHDR, CDR2 SFDVKD. The CDR3 consists of 14 residues. The V segment lost 3 bases and the J segment 8 bases; nucleotides outside the gene matches: 4. The CDR3 region is CATSDTRDRDEQFF. The CDR3 bases are TGTGCCACCAGTGATACCCGGGACAGGGATGAGCAGTTCTTC.

Only a few counts were recorded for this clone. This sequence joins TRBV2 and TRBJ1-1; D is unresolved. Trimming removed 4 bases from V and 0 bases from J, with 15 bases in between. CDR3 length equals 16 residues. The germline CDR1 and CDR2 sequences are SNHLY and FYNNEI. CDR3 residues: CASSAQRSGMNTEAFF. Written as DNA, the CDR3 is TGTGCCAGCAGTGCGCAGCGGAGTGGGATGAACACTGAAGCTTTCTTT.